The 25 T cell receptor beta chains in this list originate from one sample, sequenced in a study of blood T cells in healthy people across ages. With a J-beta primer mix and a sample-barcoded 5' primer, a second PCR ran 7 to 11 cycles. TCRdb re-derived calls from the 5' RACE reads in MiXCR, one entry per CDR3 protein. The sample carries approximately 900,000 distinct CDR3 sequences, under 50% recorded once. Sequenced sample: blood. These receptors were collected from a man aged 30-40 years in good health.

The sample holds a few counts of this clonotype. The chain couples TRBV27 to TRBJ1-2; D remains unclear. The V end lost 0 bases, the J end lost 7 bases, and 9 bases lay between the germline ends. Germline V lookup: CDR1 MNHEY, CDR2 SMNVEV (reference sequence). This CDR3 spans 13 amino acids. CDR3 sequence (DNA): TGTGCCAGCAGTTTATCTCCTTGGGGTGGCTACACCTTC. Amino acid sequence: CASSLSPWGGYTF.

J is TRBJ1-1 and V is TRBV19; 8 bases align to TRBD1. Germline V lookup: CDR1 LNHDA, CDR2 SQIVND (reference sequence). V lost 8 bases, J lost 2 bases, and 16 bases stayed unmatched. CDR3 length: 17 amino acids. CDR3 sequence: CASLFNRGFKRNTEAFF. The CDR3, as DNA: TGTGCCAGTCTGTTTAACAGGGGGTTTAAGAGAAACACTGAAGCTTTCTTT.

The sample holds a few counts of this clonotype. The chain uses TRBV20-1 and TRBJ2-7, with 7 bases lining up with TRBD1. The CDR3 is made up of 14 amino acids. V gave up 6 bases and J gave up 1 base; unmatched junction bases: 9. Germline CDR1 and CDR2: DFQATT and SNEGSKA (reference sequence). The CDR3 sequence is CSAEFPGQSYEQYF. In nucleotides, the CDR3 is TGCAGTGCCGAGTTTCCGGGACAGTCCTACGAGCAGTACTTC.

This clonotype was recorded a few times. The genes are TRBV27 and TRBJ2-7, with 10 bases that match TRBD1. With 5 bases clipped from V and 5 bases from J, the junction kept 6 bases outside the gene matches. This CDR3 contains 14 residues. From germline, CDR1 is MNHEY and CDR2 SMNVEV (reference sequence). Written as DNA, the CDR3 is TGTGCCAGCAGTCGAGGGACAGGGGTAAACGAGCAGTACTTC. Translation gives CASSRGTGVNEQYF.

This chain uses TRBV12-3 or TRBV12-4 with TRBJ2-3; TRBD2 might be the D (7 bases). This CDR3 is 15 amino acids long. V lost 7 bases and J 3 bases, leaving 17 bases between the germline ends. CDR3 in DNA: TGTGCCAGCATCAACCAAGGGGGGGGGACAGATACGCAGTATTTT. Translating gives CASINQGGGTDTQYF.

The CDR3 reads CAIRRDRGHTDTQYF. The CDR3 region has the DNA TGTGCCATCAGGAGAGACAGGGGCCACACAGATACGCAGTATTTT. This rearrangement joins TRBV10-3 to TRBJ2-3, with TRBD1 matching over 8 bases. Germline V gene data show CDR1 as ENHRY and CDR2 as SYGVKD. This CDR3 has 15 residues. The V segment lost 6 bases and the J segment 2 bases; nucleotides outside the gene matches: 7.

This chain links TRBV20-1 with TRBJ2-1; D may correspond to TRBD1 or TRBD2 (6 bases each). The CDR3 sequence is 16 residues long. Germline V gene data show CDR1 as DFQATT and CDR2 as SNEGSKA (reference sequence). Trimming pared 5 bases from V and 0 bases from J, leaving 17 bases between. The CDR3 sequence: CSAQFPGGSSYNEQFF. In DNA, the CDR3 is TGCAGTGCTCAATTTCCCGGGGGCAGCTCCTACAATGAGCAGTTCTTC.

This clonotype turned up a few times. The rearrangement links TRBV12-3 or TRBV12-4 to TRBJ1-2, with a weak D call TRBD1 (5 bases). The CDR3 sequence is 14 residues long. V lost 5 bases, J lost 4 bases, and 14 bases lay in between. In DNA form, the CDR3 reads TGTGCCAGCAGTGGGGCCATGGGGGGCTATGGCTACACCTTC. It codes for CASSGAMGGYGYTF.

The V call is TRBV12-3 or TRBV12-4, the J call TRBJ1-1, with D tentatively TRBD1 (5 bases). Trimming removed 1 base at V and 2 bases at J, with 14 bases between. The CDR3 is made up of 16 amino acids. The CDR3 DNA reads TGTGCCAGCAGTTTAGTAATCGGGGCGGGAAACACTGAAGCTTTCTTT. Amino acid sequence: CASSLVIGAGNTEAFF.

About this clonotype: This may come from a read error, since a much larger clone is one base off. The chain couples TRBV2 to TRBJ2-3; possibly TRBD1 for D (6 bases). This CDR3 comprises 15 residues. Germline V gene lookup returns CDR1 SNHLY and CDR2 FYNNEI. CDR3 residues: CTSDPAGTLTDTQYF. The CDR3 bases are TGTACCAGCGACCCCGCCGGGACATTAACAGATACGCAGTATTTT.

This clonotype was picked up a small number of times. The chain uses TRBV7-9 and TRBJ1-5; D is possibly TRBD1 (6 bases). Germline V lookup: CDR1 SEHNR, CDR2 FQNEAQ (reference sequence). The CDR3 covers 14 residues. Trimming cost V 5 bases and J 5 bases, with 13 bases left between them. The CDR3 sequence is CASSAGEVDQPQHF. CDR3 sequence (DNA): TGTGCCAGCAGCGCAGGGGAGGTCGATCAGCCCCAGCATTTT.

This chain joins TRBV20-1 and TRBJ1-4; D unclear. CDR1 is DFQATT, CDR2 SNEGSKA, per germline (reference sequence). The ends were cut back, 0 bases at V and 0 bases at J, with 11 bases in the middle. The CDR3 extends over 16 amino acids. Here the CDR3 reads CSARDFRQSTNEKLFF. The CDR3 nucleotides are TGCAGTGCTAGAGATTTCAGGCAGTCAACTAATGAAAAACTGTTTTTT.

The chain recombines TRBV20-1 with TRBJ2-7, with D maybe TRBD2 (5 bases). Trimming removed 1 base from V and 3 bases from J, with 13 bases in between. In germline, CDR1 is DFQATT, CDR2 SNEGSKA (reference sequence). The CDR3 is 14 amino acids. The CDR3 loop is CSARGTEDLYEQYF. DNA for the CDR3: TGCAGTGCTAGAGGGACTGAAGACCTCTACGAGCAGTACTTC.

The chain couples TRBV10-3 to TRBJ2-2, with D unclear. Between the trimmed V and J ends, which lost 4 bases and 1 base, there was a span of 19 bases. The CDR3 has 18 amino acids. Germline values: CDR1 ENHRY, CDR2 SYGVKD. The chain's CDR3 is CAISVGEGGLRNTGELFF. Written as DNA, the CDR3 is TGTGCCATCAGTGTCGGAGAAGGCGGCCTGAGGAACACCGGGGAGCTGTTTTTT.

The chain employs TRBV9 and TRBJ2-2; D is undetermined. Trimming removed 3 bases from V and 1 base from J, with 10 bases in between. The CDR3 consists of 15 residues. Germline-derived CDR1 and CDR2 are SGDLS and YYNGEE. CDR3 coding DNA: TGTGCCAGCAGCGACGATCCCAGGAACACCGGGGAGCTGTTTTTT. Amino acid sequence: CASSDDPRNTGELFF.

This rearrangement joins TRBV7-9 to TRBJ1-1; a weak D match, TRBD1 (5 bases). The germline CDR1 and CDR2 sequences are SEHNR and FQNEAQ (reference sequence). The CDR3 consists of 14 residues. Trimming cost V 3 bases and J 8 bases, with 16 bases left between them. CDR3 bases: TGTGCCAGCAGCTTGAACGGTGGGAGGGGCGAAGCTTTCTTT. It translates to CASSLNGGRGEAFF.

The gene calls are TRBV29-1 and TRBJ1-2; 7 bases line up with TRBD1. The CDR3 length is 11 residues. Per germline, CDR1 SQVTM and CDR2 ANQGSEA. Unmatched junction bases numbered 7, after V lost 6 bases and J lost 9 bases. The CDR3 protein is CSVGGQHRYTF. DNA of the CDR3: TGCAGCGTCGGGGGACAGCACCGCTACACCTTC.

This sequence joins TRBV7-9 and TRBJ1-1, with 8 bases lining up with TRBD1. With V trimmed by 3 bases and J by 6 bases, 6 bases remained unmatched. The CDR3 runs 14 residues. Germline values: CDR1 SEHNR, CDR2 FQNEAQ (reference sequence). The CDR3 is CASSFSGGKAEAFF. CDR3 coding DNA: TGTGCCAGCAGCTTCTCAGGGGGCAAGGCTGAAGCTTTCTTT.

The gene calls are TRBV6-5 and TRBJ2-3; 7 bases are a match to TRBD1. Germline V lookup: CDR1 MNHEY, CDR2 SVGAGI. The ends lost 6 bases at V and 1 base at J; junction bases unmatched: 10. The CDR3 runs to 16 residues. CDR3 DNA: TGTGCCAGCAGCTTAGAAAAGACAGGGCGCACAGATACGCAGTATTTT. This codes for CASSLEKTGRTDTQYF.

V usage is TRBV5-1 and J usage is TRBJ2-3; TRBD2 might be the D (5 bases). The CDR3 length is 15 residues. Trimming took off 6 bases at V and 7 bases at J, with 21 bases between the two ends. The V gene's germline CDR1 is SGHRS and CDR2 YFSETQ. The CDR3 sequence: CASTPRLSGLNTQYF. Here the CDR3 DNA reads TGCGCCAGCACCCCCAGACTATCGGGGTTGAATACGCAGTATTTT.

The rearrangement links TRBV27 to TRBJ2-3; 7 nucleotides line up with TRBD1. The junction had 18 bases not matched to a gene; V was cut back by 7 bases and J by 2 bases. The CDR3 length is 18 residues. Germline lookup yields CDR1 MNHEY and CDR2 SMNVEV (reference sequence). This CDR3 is CASNPLLTGTVITDTQYF. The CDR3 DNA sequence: TGTGCCAGCAACCCTCTACTCACCGGGACAGTGATCACAGATACGCAGTATTTT.

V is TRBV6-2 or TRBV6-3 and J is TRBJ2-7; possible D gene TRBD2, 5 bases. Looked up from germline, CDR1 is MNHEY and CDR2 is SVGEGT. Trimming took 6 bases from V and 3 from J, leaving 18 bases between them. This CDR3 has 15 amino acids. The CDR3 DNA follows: TGTGCCAGCAGCCCCACCGGGTCCGGGGTCTACGAGCAGTACTTC. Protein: CASSPTGSGVYEQYF.

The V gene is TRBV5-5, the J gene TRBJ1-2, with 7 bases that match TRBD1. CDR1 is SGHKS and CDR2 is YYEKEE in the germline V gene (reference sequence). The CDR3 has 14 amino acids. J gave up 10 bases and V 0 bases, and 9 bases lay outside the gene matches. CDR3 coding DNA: TGTGCCAGCAGCTTGGATTACAGGGGCAGCGTCTACACCTTC. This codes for CASSLDYRGSVYTF.

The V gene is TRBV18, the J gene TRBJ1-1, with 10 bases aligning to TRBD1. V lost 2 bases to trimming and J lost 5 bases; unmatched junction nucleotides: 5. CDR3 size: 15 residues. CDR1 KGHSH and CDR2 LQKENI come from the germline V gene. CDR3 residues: CASSPGTGARTEAFF. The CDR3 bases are TGTGCCAGCTCACCAGGGACAGGGGCGAGGACTGAAGCTTTCTTT.

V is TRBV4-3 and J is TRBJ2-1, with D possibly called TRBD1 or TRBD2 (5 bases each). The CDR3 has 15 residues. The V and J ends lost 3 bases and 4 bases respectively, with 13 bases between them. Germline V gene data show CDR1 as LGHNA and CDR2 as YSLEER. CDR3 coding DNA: TGCGCCAGCAGCCAGATCGGGGCATCATACAATGAGCAGTTCTTC. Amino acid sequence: CASSQIGASYNEQFF.